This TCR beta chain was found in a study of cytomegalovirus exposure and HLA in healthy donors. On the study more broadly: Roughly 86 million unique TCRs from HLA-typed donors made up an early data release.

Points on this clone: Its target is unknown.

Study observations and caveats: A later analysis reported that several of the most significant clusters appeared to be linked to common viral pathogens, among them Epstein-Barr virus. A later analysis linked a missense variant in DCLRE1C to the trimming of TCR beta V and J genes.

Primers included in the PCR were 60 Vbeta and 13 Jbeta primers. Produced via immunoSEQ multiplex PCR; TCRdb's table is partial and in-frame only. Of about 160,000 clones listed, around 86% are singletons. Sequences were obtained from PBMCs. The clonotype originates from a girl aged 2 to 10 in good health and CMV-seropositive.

CDR3 loop: CASSSGGREQYF. In DNA, the CDR3 is TGTGCCAGCAGCTCTGGAGGGCGGGAGCAGTACTTC. The chain uses TRBV7-9 and TRBJ2-7, with TRBD2 as a possible D gene (6 bases). Germline V gene lookup returns CDR1 SEHNR and CDR2 FQNEAQ (reference sequence). V lost 4 bases, J lost 7 bases, and 11 bases lay in between. This CDR3 has 12 residues.